This T cell receptor (beta chain) was retrieved from a study of T cell changes during pregnancy in multiple sclerosis. TCRdb's copy holds only in-frame clones and misses some; the assay was immunoSEQ multiplex PCR. Of around 100,000 clones in the sample, approximately 89% were seen once. This CDR3 contains 19 residues. The V end lost 6 bases, the J end lost 3 bases, and 31 bases lay between the germline ends. This sequence was found in a female donor with multiple sclerosis, enrolled in a pregnancy study. This specimen was peripheral blood, taken after pregnancy. J is TRBJ2-7 and V is TRBV5-3; a weak D match, TRBD2 (5 bases). Being an ORF, TRBV5-3 has a function that is uncertain. CDR3 sequence: CARNLILLGALTRDYEQYF. The CDR3 DNA reads as TGTGCCAGAAACCTTATCCTCCTCGGTGCGCTGACCCGGGACTACGAGCAGTACTTC.